This is a list of T cell receptor beta chains from one sample in a study of response to subunit inactivated influenza vaccine. One entry per CDR3 protein, called by TCRdb with MiXCR from the RT-PCR reads. This sample has over 450,000 distinct CDR3 sequences, with roughly 13% found just once. Material: PBMCs from blood, obtained around seven weeks after vaccination. The receptors stem from a man aged 50-59 years who received an inactivated influenza vaccine. The CDR3 runs from the conserved cysteine through the conserved F or W. The order of the fields is D gene, J gene, V gene, clone size, CDR3 length, CDR3 protein, CDR3 DNA. The D gene is left open where the match is weak. A clone size is listed for some rows: how often the clone was seen (once, few, many), or a class if it is expanded.

>TRBD2|TRBJ2-1|TRBV7-8|few|16
CASSKTSGGAFGEQFF
TGTGCCAGCAGCAAGACTAGCGGGGGGGCTTTTGGTGAGCAGTTCTTC
>TRBD1|TRBJ2-1|TRBV2|few|15
CASTQSGGPNNEQFF
TGTGCCAGCACGCAGTCAGGGGGTCCAAACAATGAGCAGTTCTTC
>-|TRBJ2-2|TRBV11-1|-|19
CASSLPYSRDPTNTGELFF
TGTGCCAGCAGCTTACCTTATTCCCGGGACCCAACGAACACCGGGGAGCTGTTTTTT
>-|TRBJ2-3|TRBV12-3/TRBV12-4|few|12
CASRLAPGTQYF
TGTGCCAGCAGACTGGCTCCGGGTACGCAGTATTTT
>-|TRBJ2-7|TRBV5-1|few|15
CASSLLAGAPYEQYF
TGCGCCAGCAGCTTGTTGGCGGGGGCACCCTACGAGCAGTACTTC
>-|TRBJ2-2|TRBV18|-|16
CASSPSDNSHTGELFF
TGTGCCAGCTCACCAAGTGACAACTCGCACACCGGGGAGCTGTTTTTT
>-|TRBJ2-3|TRBV3-1|few|15
CASSQDPGGTDTQYF
TGTGCCAGCAGCCAAGATCCGGGAGGCACAGATACGCAGTATTTT
>-|TRBJ2-3|TRBV7-2|-|16
CASSSRGGPLADTQYF
TGTGCCAGCAGCTCAAGGGGGGGTCCCCTGGCAGATACGCAGTATTTT
>TRBD1|TRBJ2-1|TRBV10-3|few|14
CATAGTGRGNEQFF
TGTGCCACGGCCGGGACAGGGAGAGGGAATGAGCAGTTCTTC
>-|TRBJ1-6|TRBV6-1|-|13
CASRKQNNSPLHF
TGTGCCAGCAGAAAACAGAATAATTCACCCCTCCACTTT
>TRBD1|TRBJ1-6|TRBV25-1|-|14
CASGGQGRLAPLHF
TGTGCCAGCGGCGGACAGGGCAGGTTAGCACCCCTCCACTTT
>-|TRBJ2-3|TRBV20-1|-|15
CSAAAKQGSTDTQYF
TGCAGTGCCGCAGCTAAACAGGGTAGCACAGATACGCAGTATTTT
>-|TRBJ2-7|TRBV12-3/TRBV12-4|few|11
CASTGDHEQYF
TGTGCCAGCACCGGTGACCACGAGCAGTACTTC
>TRBD1|TRBJ2-7|TRBV20-1|-|19
CCARPSPGQGLRDYYEQYF
TGCTGTGCTAGACCGTCCCCGGGACAGGGCCTCAGGGACTACTACGAGCAGTACTTC
>-|TRBJ1-1|TRBV27|-|12
CASRHPGTEAFF
TGTGCCAGCAGACACCCGGGCACTGAAGCTTTCTTT
>TRBD1|TRBJ2-7|TRBV10-3|-|16
CAIAGATGQGAYEQYF
TGTGCCATCGCCGGAGCTACGGGACAGGGGGCCTACGAGCAGTACTTC
>TRBD2|TRBJ2-5|TRBV12-3/TRBV12-4|-|15
CASSLVAGGPKTQYF
TGTGCCAGCAGTTTAGTCGCGGGAGGGCCTAAGACCCAGTACTTC
>-|TRBJ2-3|TRBV7-3|few|14
CASSRLMGTDTQYF
TGTGCCAGCAGCCGTCTAATGGGCACAGATACGCAGTATTTT